A few counts support the clone carrying this T cell receptor beta chain. The antigen remains unidentified. This sample is drawn from a study of T-cell memory formation after mild COVID-19. Study overall: Clusters of TCRs were largely donor specific.

Study-wide findings and caveats: Contracting clones from day 15 to 85 had balanced CD4/CD8; later expanders favoured CD4+. Proof of SARS-CoV-2 specificity was absent for the second-wave clones that crested on day 37.

From the 5' RACE reads, TCRdb called clonotypes with MiXCR, one entry per CDR3 protein. Of 470,000 or so distinct CDR3 sequences in the sample, 20% to 30% are singletons; the top ten hold roughly an eighth. This CDR3 has 12 amino acids. Trimming removed 4 bases at V and 11 bases at J, with 12 bases between. Looked up from germline, CDR1 is SGHRS and CDR2 is YFSETQ. The receptor's source is an adult woman who had mild COVID-19 (a few samples of this study predate the infection). Cell type and time point are not known. The chain carries TRBV5-1 and TRBJ1-4, with no clear D. The sample was PBMCs or a T cell subset sorted from them (not recorded which). The CDR3 sequence is CASSPSDGKLFF. In DNA, the CDR3 is TGCGCCAGCAGCCCAAGTGACGGGAAACTGTTTTTT. The whole variable domain, filled in from reference TRBV5-1 and TRBJ1-4, reads KAGVTQTPRYLIKTRGQQVTLSCSPISGHRSVSWYQQTPGQGLQFLFEYFSETQRNKGNFPGRFSGRQFSNSRSEMNVSTLELGDSALYLCASSPSDGKLFFGSGTQLSVL.